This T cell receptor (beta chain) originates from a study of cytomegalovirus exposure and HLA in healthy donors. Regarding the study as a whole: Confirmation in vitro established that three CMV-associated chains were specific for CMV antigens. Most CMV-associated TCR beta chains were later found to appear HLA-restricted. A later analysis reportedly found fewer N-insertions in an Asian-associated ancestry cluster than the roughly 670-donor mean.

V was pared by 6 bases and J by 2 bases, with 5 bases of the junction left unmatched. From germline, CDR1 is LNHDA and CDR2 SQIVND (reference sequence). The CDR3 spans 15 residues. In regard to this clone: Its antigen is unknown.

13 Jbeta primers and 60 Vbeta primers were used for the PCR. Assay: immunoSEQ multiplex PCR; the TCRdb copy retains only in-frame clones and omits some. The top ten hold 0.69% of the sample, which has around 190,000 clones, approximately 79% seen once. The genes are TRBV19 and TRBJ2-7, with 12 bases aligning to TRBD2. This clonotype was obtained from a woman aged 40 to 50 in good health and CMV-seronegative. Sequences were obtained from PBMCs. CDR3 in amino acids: CASSPSGGATYEQYF. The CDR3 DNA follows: TGTGCCAGTAGCCCTAGCGGGGGGGCGACCTACGAGCAGTACTTC. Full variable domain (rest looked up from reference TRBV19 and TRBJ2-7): DGGITQSPKYLFRKEGQNVTLSCEQNLNHDAMYWYRQDPGQGLRLIYYSQIVNDFQKGDIAEGYSVSREKKESFPLTVTSAQKNPTAFYLCASSPSGGATYEQYFGPGTRLTVT.